This T cell receptor (beta chain) was sequenced in a study of T cell responses to AZD1222 COVID-19 vaccine. For the study at large: Pooling of second doses given at about 4 or about 12 weeks was done.

Notes on the study in general: Repertoire collection took place solely once the T cell response had peaked. Spike-specific TCR breadth and depth grew following two AZD1222 doses. Females outnumbered males among donors, who were mostly white British; clonal diversity was possibly underestimated.

Repertoires were generated with immunoSEQ multiplex PCR, while TCRdb's copy carries only in-frame clones and drops some. The data show around 130,000 clones, about 90% seen once. This clone has only one observation. Antigen: not known. Germline V CDR1 and CDR2: LGHDT, YNNKEL (reference sequence). The ends were cut back, 3 bases at V and 4 bases at J, with 12 bases in the middle. The CDR3 sequence is 14 residues long. Sequencing was performed on peripheral blood, taken on day 0 of AZD1222 vaccination. The rearrangement uses TRBV3-1 (or the pseudogene TRBV3-2) and TRBJ1-1; TRBD1 might be the D (6 bases). The receptor was isolated from an adult in good health. CDR3: CASSQKGDGTEAFF. CDR3 coding DNA: TGTGCCAGCAGCCAGAAGGGGGATGGCACTGAAGCTTTCTTT.